A single sample is the source of the 8 T cell receptor beta chains below, sequenced in a study of blood T cell repertoires in COVID-19. Repertoires were generated with immunoSEQ multiplex PCR, while TCRdb's copy carries only in-frame clones and drops some. Of 120,000 to 150,000 clones detected, about 87% appear once; the ten largest clones hold around 2.3%. Sequenced input: peripheral blood. These receptors were collected from a human donor with COVID-19, enrolled during active disease. The donor label of this sample is uncertain.

The genes are TRBV15 and TRBJ1-2, with 7 bases that match TRBD1. Unmatched junction bases numbered 14, after V lost 4 bases and J lost 6 bases. The CDR3 totals 16 residues. From germline, CDR1 is LNHNV and CDR2 YYDKDF (reference sequence). The CDR3 DNA follows: TGTGCCACCAGCAAAGACAGGGAAAGTCTTGGCCATGGCTACACCTTC. Its translation: CATSKDRESLGHGYTF.

This chain uses TRBV6-2 or TRBV6-3 with TRBJ2-1; maybe TRBD2 (6 bases). Germline loops: CDR1 MNHEY, CDR2 SVGEGT. The CDR3 loop spans 14 amino acids. V was clipped by 6 bases and J by 7 bases, with 16 bases between them. CDR3 coding DNA: TGTGCCAGCAGCGGGAGAAGGTACGGAAATGAGCAGTTCTTC. This translates into CASSGRRYGNEQFF.

The V call is TRBV11-2, the J call TRBJ2-3; D unresolved. With 4 bases removed from V and 4 bases from J, the gap between germline ends came to 12 bases. CDR1 is SGHAT and CDR2 is FQNNGV in the germline V gene. CDR3 length: 14 amino acids. CDR3 amino acids: CASSSPSEADTQYF. The CDR3 coding sequence is TGTGCCAGCAGCTCCCCTTCAGAGGCAGATACGCAGTATTTT.

This rearrangement joins TRBV12-2 to TRBJ2-5; the DNA was not used to check the table's D call, TRBD2. TRBV12-2 is a pseudogene segment. This CDR3 region has 13 residues. This chain's CDR3 is CASRLAVGETQYF. As DNA, the CDR3 is TGTGCAAGTCGTCTAGCCGTGGGAGAGACCCAGTACTTC.

The gene calls are TRBV4-1 and TRBJ2-7, with 8 bases lining up with TRBD1. The germline V gene has CDR1 MGHRA and CDR2 YSYEKL. The CDR3 is 15 residues long. Unmatched junction bases numbered 4, after V lost 3 bases and J lost 0 bases. CDR3 DNA sequence: TGCGCCAGCAGCCATGGACAGGGACCCTCCTACGAGCAGTACTTC. Amino acid sequence: CASSHGQGPSYEQYF.

The chain uses TRBV5-1 and TRBJ2-6, with D hard to call. V dropped 4 bases and J dropped 0 bases, with 8 bases sitting between them. Germline CDR1 reads SGHRS; CDR2 reads YFSETQ. The length of the CDR3 is 15 residues. The CDR3 coding sequence is TGCGCCAGCAGCGTACAAATCTCTGGGGCCAACGTCCTGACTTTC. Protein product: CASSVQISGANVLTF.

This clone appeared once. This chain links TRBV29-1 with TRBJ2-7; 9 nucleotides match TRBD2. Germline lookup yields CDR1 SQVTM and CDR2 ANQGSEA. V was clipped by 4 bases and J by 6 bases; unmatched bases: 7. This CDR3 is built from 13 residues. The CDR3 sequence is CSVAVAGVSEQYF. CDR3 bases: TGCAGCGTTGCGGTAGCGGGAGTGTCCGAGCAGTACTTC.

The table lists this clone with a count of one. V and J are TRBV7-7 and TRBJ2-5, with a weak D call TRBD2 (6 bases). CDR3 length equals 14 residues. V shed 5 bases and J shed 5 bases, with 15 bases lying between them. The V gene's germline CDR1 is SSHAT and CDR2 FNYEAQ (reference sequence). CDR3 protein: CASSPVRGWETQYF. CDR3 sequence (DNA): TGTGCCAGCAGCCCGGTACGGGGGTGGGAGACCCAGTACTTC.